This T cell receptor beta chain was identified during a study of shared clonotypes between healthy human individuals. In the case of this clone: Other nucleotide sequences in the sample specify the same CDR3.

The table came from immunoSEQ multiplex PCR; TCRdb's copy has only in-frame clones and leaves some out. The table has around 2.5 million clones, roughly 93% seen once. The CDR3 runs 14 residues. Germline loops: CDR1 SGHRS, CDR2 YFSETQ. V was clipped by 0 bases and J by 2 bases, with 5 bases between them. The chain couples TRBV5-1 to TRBJ1-4; maybe TRBD1 (5 bases). The material sequenced was naive CD4+ T cells from PBMCs. Subset here: CD45RA+ positively selected. The TCR originated in a man between 18 and 35 years old in good health. Some clones in this sample may be carry-over from other donors' samples. The CDR3: CASSLAGTNEKLFF. In nucleotides, the CDR3 is TGCGCCAGCAGCTTGGCAGGGACTAATGAAAAACTGTTTTTT.